Ten or more counts support the clone carrying this TCR beta chain. The antigen is undetermined. CDR3 length: 16 amino acids. Trimming pared 6 bases from V and 8 bases from J, leaving 23 bases between. From germline, CDR1 is MDHEN and CDR2 SYDVKM. The sample originates from a study of T cells in Graves' hyperthyroidism and ophthalmopathy. Across the whole study: It was at initial diagnosis, before any treatment, that peripheral blood was collected.

Study-level findings and limits: Blood samples included most of the expanded thyroid clonotypes exceeding 0.001. For ophthalmopathy, model prediction preceded onset by a median 6.5 months.

Regions amplified from RNA transcripts were the TCR beta CDR3 regions. With the HTBI primer set, the TCR CDR3 went through a first round of RT-PCR. TCRdb processed the multiplex PCR reads anew with MiXCR; each CDR3 protein has one entry. The sample gives about 600,000 distinct CDR3 sequences, around 13% of which show up once; under 15% is in the top ten. Sequencing input: blood. The TCR sequence derives from a woman aged 45-65 years with Graves' ophthalmopathy. The chain has TRBV28 and TRBJ2-1; either TRBD1 or TRBD2 may supply D (5 bases each). The CDR3 coding sequence is TGTGCCAGCAGAAAATTCGGGGCCAAGCGCATATATGAGCAGTTCTTC. It specifies CASRKFGAKRIYEQFF.